This T cell receptor (beta chain) was observed in a study of identical twins. Each CDR3 protein gets one entry after TCRdb re-called the 5' RACE reads with MiXCR. Found here are about 220,000 distinct CDR3 sequences, 6.5% to 9% of them singletons; the top ten hold over 5%. Findings and caveats of the study: Out-of-frame alpha sequences common to twins exhibited a surplus of low generation probability.

This clonotype was counted a few times. The target antigen is unknown. CDR3 length: 17 residues. From germline, CDR1 is SGHDT and CDR2 YYEEEE. Unmatched junction bases numbered 9, after V lost 4 bases and J lost 3 bases. The sample was also linked to a second study, of yellow fever vaccine responses in identical twins. That report adds: Twins' vaccine T cell responses were reported to seem partly convergent and partly personalized.

The sample comprised CD8+ T cells sorted from blood. The rearrangement uses TRBV5-6 and TRBJ1-6; 8 nucleotides match TRBD1. The TCR comes from a woman younger than 35 in good health. The DNA of the CDR3 is TGTGCCAGCAGCGCGGACAGGGATTGGGGCTATAATTCACCCCTCCACTTT. Its protein product is CASSADRDWGYNSPLHF.